These 28 T cell receptor beta chains share one sample of origin, sequenced in a study of T-cell memory formation after mild COVID-19. TCRdb re-derived calls from the 5' RACE reads in MiXCR, one entry per CDR3 protein. This sample carries 410,000 or so distinct CDR3 sequences, about a quarter of them seen once, and the ten largest clones take over 10%. Sequencing was done on a sample of PBMCs or a T cell subset sorted from them (not recorded which). Every receptor here comes from an adult woman who had mild COVID-19 (a few samples of this study predate the infection). Cell type and time point are not known.

The chain is built from TRBV7-8 and TRBJ2-7, with D tentatively TRBD2 (5 bases). V lost 7 bases and J 2 bases, leaving 21 bases between the germline ends. There are 16 residues in the CDR3. CDR1 is SGHVS and CDR2 is FQNEAQ in the germline V gene. In DNA, the CDR3 is TGTGCCAGCACCGATCGCTTTGGAGCGGACCCCTACGAGCAGTACTTC. Translation: CASTDRFGADPYEQYF. Based on the CDR3 plus reference TRBV7-8 and TRBJ2-7, the full variable domain is GAGVSQSPRYKVAKRGQDVALRCDPISGHVSLFWYQQALGQGPEFLTYFQNEAQLDKSGLPSDRFFAERPEGSVSTLKIQRTQQEDSAVYLCASTDRFGADPYEQYFGPGTRLTVT.

V and J are TRBV29-1 and TRBJ2-7; D is possibly TRBD2 (6 bases). CDR1 and CDR2 from the germline V gene are SQVTM and ANQGSEA. The CDR3 sequence is 13 residues long. The ends were cut back, 4 bases at V and 0 bases at J, with 10 bases in the middle. The CDR3 is CSVGRELSYEQYF. The CDR3 DNA is TGCAGCGTTGGTCGGGAGCTCTCCTACGAGCAGTACTTC.

This clonotype was detected only a few times. This rearrangement joins TRBV9 to TRBJ1-2; D uncertain. Germline V lookup: CDR1 SGDLS, CDR2 YYNGEE. With 0 bases removed from V and 4 bases from J, the gap between germline ends came to 13 bases. The CDR3 spans 15 residues. In nucleotides, the CDR3 is TGTGCCAGCAGCGTAGGTTCCACGCCGAGCTATGGCTACACCTTC. Its translation: CASSVGSTPSYGYTF.

This clonotype has ten or more counts. This rearrangement joins TRBV5-6 to TRBJ2-7; no reliable D call. Between the trimmed V and J ends, which lost 0 bases and 5 bases, there was a span of 12 bases. This CDR3 is built from 14 residues. The V gene's germline CDR1 is SGHDT and CDR2 YYEEEE. In DNA form, the CDR3 reads TGTGCCAGCAGCTTGGAAAGGAATAGCCACGAGCAGTACTTC. It translates to CASSLERNSHEQYF.

This clonotype was recorded a few times. The V call is TRBV3-1, the J call TRBJ2-5, with 8 nucleotides matching TRBD2. CDR3 size: 16 residues. Germline V CDR1 and CDR2: LGHDT, YNNKEL (reference sequence). The V gene end was trimmed by 1 base and the J gene end by 2 bases; junction bases not matched to a gene: 6. CDR3 amino acids: CASSQGLAGRQETQYF. In nucleotides, the CDR3 is TGTGCCAGCAGCCAAGGGCTAGCGGGCAGACAAGAGACCCAGTACTTC.

This sequence joins TRBV18 and TRBJ1-5; D unclear. Between the trimmed V and J ends, which lost 0 bases and 3 bases, there was a span of 6 bases. Looked up from germline, CDR1 is KGHSH and CDR2 is LQKENI. The CDR3 consists of 14 residues. In DNA, the CDR3 is TGTGCCAGCTCACCACCGAGCGACAATCAGCCCCAGCATTTT. Amino acids: CASSPPSDNQPQHF.

This clonotype has only one observation. The chain joins TRBV9 to TRBJ2-3; a weak D match, TRBD1 (6 bases). The CDR3 length is 14 residues. From germline, CDR1 is SGDLS and CDR2 YYNGEE. Trimming left V 4 bases short and J 9 bases short, with 18 bases between. CDR3 bases: TGTGCCAGCAGCCAAAAGTACCCAGGGGTGACGCAGTATTTT. It is translated as CASSQKYPGVTQYF.

V and J are TRBV11-3 and TRBJ1-5; TRBD1 matches 7 bases. Germline values: CDR1 SGHNT, CDR2 YENEEA. The CDR3 totals 16 residues. V lost 3 bases, J lost 2 bases, and 7 bases stayed unmatched. DNA of the CDR3: TGTGCCAGCAGCTTGGGTCCGGGACAGCGCAATCAGCCCCAGCATTTT. It encodes CASSLGPGQRNQPQHF.

This clonotype was counted only a few times. The gene calls are TRBV7-9 and TRBJ2-4, with 7 bases lining up with TRBD1. This CDR3 is built from 13 residues. Trimming cost V 8 bases and J 3 bases; bases outside gene matches: 4. CDR1 is SEHNR and CDR2 is FQNEAQ in the germline V gene (reference sequence). The CDR3 nucleotides are TGTGCCAGCCGACAGGGCGGCAAAAACATTCAGTACTTC. Protein sequence: CASRQGGKNIQYF.

This clonotype was recorded a few times. The chain carries TRBV29-1 and TRBJ2-1, with D perhaps matching TRBD1 (6 bases). Germline V lookup: CDR1 SQVTM, CDR2 ANQGSEA. V lost 5 bases and J lost 9, with 14 bases in between. The CDR3 consists of 12 residues. Written as DNA, the CDR3 is TGCAGCGTTATCCCAGGGGCGGGTGAGCAGTTCTTC. Translating gives CSVIPGAGEQFF.

This clonotype was detected a few times. The V gene is TRBV27, the J gene TRBJ2-1; 9 nucleotides agree with TRBD2. The V gene's germline CDR1 is MNHEY and CDR2 SMNVEV (reference sequence). The junction had 5 bases not matched to a gene; V was cut back by 3 bases and J by 2 bases. There are 16 residues in the CDR3. The chain's CDR3 is CASSFSGGRAYNEQFF. Here the CDR3 DNA reads TGTGCCAGCAGTTTTAGCGGGGGAAGGGCCTACAATGAGCAGTTCTTC.

This clonotype was observed a handful of times. This chain joins TRBV9 and TRBJ2-1; 7 bases are a match to TRBD2. The CDR3 length is 16 residues. Germline assignment: CDR1 SGDLS and CDR2 YYNGEE. V trimming: 0 bases; J trimming: 0 bases; junction bases outside the gene matches: 3. The CDR3 region is CASSVARGVSYNEQFF. Here the CDR3 DNA reads TGTGCCAGCAGCGTAGCTCGGGGGGTCTCCTACAATGAGCAGTTCTTC.

This clonotype has a handful of counts. The chain has TRBV12-3 or TRBV12-4 and TRBJ2-5; 8 bases map to TRBD2. The CDR3 is made up of 15 amino acids. V lost 2 bases to trimming and J lost 4 bases; unmatched junction nucleotides: 6. CDR3 sequence reads: CASSLLAGRGETQYF. CDR3 sequence (DNA): TGTGCCAGCAGTTTACTAGCCGGGAGGGGAGAGACCCAGTACTTC.

This chain joins TRBV7-9 and TRBJ2-3; 7 positions match TRBD2. Germline V CDR1 and CDR2: SEHNR, FQNEAQ (reference sequence). The length of the CDR3 is 17 residues. Losses at the gene ends were 1 base for V and 0 bases for J; bases not matched to a gene: 7. The CDR3 nucleotides read TGTGCCAGCAGCTTAGGGTTCTCTAGCGGAAGCACAGATACGCAGTATTTT. It codes for CASSLGFSSGSTDTQYF.

The chain couples TRBV18 to TRBJ1-2, with 8 bases fitting TRBD1. Per germline, CDR1 KGHSH and CDR2 LQKENI. The CDR3 is made up of 15 amino acids. J was trimmed by 4 bases and V by 1 base; bases with no gene match: 5. This CDR3 is CASSPQDRVGYGYTF. CDR3 DNA: TGTGCCAGCTCACCACAGGACAGGGTCGGCTATGGCTACACCTTC.

The chain links TRBV20-1 to TRBJ2-5; 11 nucleotides line up with TRBD2. The CDR3 length is 14 residues. Per the germline V gene, CDR1 is DFQATT and CDR2 is SNEGSKA (reference sequence). With V trimmed by 2 bases and J by 3 bases, 2 bases remained unmatched. The CDR3 coding sequence is TGCAGTGCTAGAAGACTAGCGGGGAAAGAGACCCAGTACTTC. It specifies CSARRLAGKETQYF.

The J gene is TRBJ2-2, the V gene TRBV5-1; 8 bases are shared with TRBD2. The length of the CDR3 is 16 residues. CDR1 and CDR2 (germline): SGHRS, YFSETQ. The V gene end was trimmed by 4 bases and the J gene end by 6 bases; junction bases not matched to a gene: 11. The CDR3 region has the DNA TGCGCCAGCAGCCTACTGCAGCGGGAGAGTTCCGGGGAGCTGTTTTTT. Translating it yields CASSLLQRESSGELFF. Supplemented by reference TRBV5-1 and TRBJ2-2, the full variable domain reads KAGVTQTPRYLIKTRGQQVTLSCSPISGHRSVSWYQQTPGQGLQFLFEYFSETQRNKGNFPGRFSGRQFSNSRSEMNVSTLELGDSALYLCASSLLQRESSGELFFGEGSRLTVL.

The V and J genes are TRBV7-8 and TRBJ1-5, with 8 bases aligning to TRBD1. The CDR3 contains 15 residues. The trim removed 4 bases at V and 6 bases at J, leaving 8 bases unmatched. Germline-derived CDR1 and CDR2 are SGHVS and FQNEAQ. In nucleotides, the CDR3 is TGTGCCAGCAGCTCCCAGGGGGCGGTTTCTCAGCCCCAGCATTTT. It specifies CASSSQGAVSQPQHF.

The chain links TRBV7-9 to TRBJ2-7, with D uncertain. Germline values: CDR1 SEHNR, CDR2 FQNEAQ (reference sequence). The CDR3 runs to 13 residues. V lost 3 bases and J 3 bases, leaving 9 bases between the germline ends. Written as DNA, the CDR3 is TGTGCCAGCAGCTTGGGGTCTCTCTACGAGCAGTACTTC. Translated, it gives CASSLGSLYEQYF.

The V and J genes are TRBV7-8 and TRBJ2-5, with TRBD2 as a possible D gene (5 bases). The germline V gene has CDR1 SGHVS and CDR2 FQNEAQ. The CDR3 has 13 amino acids. V gave up 5 bases and J gave up 3 bases, with 10 bases separating them. The DNA for the CDR3 is TGTGCCAGCAGCACCGGGATCAAAGAGACCCAGTACTTC. This encodes CASSTGIKETQYF. Supplemented by reference TRBV7-8 and TRBJ2-5, the full variable domain reads GAGVSQSPRYKVAKRGQDVALRCDPISGHVSLFWYQQALGQGPEFLTYFQNEAQLDKSGLPSDRFFAERPEGSVSTLKIQRTQQEDSAVYLCASSTGIKETQYFGPGTRLLVL.

This clonotype was counted a few times. This chain connects TRBV20-1 to TRBJ2-4; D is unclear. The V gene lost 3 bases and the J gene lost 0 bases, with 9 bases spanning the gap. Looked up from germline, CDR1 is DFQATT and CDR2 is SNEGSKA (reference sequence). The CDR3 spans 14 residues. The CDR3, as DNA: TGCAGTGCTAGTGTATCTCTAGCCAAAAACATTCAGTACTTC. Its translation is CSASVSLAKNIQYF.

The rearrangement uses TRBV12-3 or TRBV12-4 and TRBJ2-6; D remains unclear. This CDR3 has 17 residues. The ends were cut back, 0 bases at V and 2 bases at J, with 11 bases in the middle. CDR3 amino acids: CASSLALGLAGANVLTF. The CDR3 coding sequence is TGTGCCAGCAGTTTAGCGCTGGGTTTAGCTGGGGCCAACGTCCTGACTTTC.

This chain connects TRBV10-3 to TRBJ2-3; possible D gene TRBD1, 6 bases. Germline CDR1 is ENHRY and CDR2 is SYGVKD. Trimming pared 7 bases from V and 3 bases from J, leaving 11 bases between. The CDR3 length is 13 residues. The CDR3 spells CAIKGGATDTQYF. In DNA, the CDR3 is TGTGCCATCAAAGGGGGTGCAACAGATACGCAGTATTTT.

This clonotype was seen a few times. The chain employs TRBV27 and TRBJ2-3; 11 nucleotides line up with TRBD1. Trimming removed 10 bases from V and 4 bases from J; junction bases left unmatched: 4. This CDR3 is 13 amino acids long. Germline assignment: CDR1 MNHEY and CDR2 SMNVEV (reference sequence). The CDR3 region is CANPGQGADTQYF. The CDR3 DNA reads as TGTGCCAACCCGGGACAGGGGGCAGATACGCAGTATTTT.

The CDR3 region has the DNA TGTGCCAGCACCTGGCCGGGACAGGGGCAGAACACCGGGGAGCTGTTTTTT. This sequence encodes CASTWPGQGQNTGELFF. The chain employs TRBV7-9 and TRBJ2-2, with 10 bases lining up with TRBD1. From germline, CDR1 is SEHNR and CDR2 FQNEAQ (reference sequence). J gave up 1 base and V 7 bases, and 9 bases lay outside the gene matches. There are 17 residues in the CDR3.

This clonotype was detected a few times. The chain recombines TRBV3-1 with TRBJ2-1, with D possibly matching TRBD1 (5 bases). The CDR3 is 12 residues long. Trimming stripped 4 bases from V and 9 bases from J, with 10 bases between. CDR1 LGHDT and CDR2 YNNKEL come from the germline V gene (reference sequence). The CDR3 protein is CASSLRAREQFF. The CDR3 DNA reads TGTGCCAGCAGCCTCAGGGCACGTGAGCAGTTCTTC.

This rearrangement joins TRBV12-5 to TRBJ1-1, with D tentatively TRBD1 (5 bases). CDR3 length: 16 residues. The germline V gene encodes CDR1 LGHNT and CDR2 FRNRAP. Trimming shortened V by 1 base and J by 5 bases, and 17 bases separated the two germline ends. CDR3 in amino acids: CASGLGHRLGWTEAFF. For the CDR3, the DNA is TGTGCTAGTGGTTTGGGACACAGGCTGGGTTGGACTGAAGCTTTCTTT. Complete variable domain (other parts from reference TRBV12-5 and TRBJ1-1): DARVTQTPRHKVTEMGQEVTMRCQPILGHNTVFWYRQTMMQGLELLAYFRNRAPLDDSGMPKDRFSAEMPDATLATLKIQPSEPRDSAVYFCASGLGHRLGWTEAFFGQGTRLTVV.

In its sample, this clonotype was seen a few times. The gene calls are TRBV20-1 and TRBJ1-3; 10 bases are shared with TRBD1. The length of the CDR3 is 14 residues. Germline CDR1 and CDR2: DFQATT and SNEGSKA (reference sequence). J gave up 4 bases and V 4 bases, and 4 bases lay outside the gene matches. The CDR3 sequence is CSATDRGVGNTIYF. The CDR3 nucleotides are TGCAGTGCTACGGACAGGGGGGTCGGAAACACCATATATTTT.